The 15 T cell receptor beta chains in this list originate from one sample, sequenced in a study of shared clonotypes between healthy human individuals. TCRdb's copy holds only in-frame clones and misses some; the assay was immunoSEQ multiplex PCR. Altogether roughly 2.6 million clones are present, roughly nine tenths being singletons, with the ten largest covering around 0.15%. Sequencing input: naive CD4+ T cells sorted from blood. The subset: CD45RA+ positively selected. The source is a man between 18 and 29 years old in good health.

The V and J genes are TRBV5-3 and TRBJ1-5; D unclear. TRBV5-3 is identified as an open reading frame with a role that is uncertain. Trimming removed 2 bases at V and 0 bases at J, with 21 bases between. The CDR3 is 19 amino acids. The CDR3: CARSFLGGTRTFSNQPQHF. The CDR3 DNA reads TGTGCCAGAAGCTTTTTGGGCGGAACACGGACGTTTAGCAATCAGCCCCAGCATTTT.

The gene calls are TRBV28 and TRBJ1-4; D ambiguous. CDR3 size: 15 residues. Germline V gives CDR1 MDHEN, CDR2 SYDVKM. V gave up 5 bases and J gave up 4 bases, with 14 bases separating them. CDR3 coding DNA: TGTGCCAGCAGTAGCACCGGACCTCTTAATGAAAAACTGTTTTTT. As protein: CASSSTGPLNEKLFF.

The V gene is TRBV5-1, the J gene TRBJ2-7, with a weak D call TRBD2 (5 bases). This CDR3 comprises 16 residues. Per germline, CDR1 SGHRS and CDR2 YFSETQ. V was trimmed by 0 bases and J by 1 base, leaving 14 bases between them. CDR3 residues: CASSLAPGVTSYEQYF. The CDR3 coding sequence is TGCGCCAGCAGCTTGGCGCCCGGGGTGACATCCTACGAGCAGTACTTC.

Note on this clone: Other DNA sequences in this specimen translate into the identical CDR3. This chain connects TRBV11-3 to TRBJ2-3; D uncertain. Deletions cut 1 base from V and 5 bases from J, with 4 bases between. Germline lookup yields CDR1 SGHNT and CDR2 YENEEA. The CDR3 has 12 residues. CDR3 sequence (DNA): TGTGCCAGCAGCTTAGGAGGAGATACGCAGTATTTT. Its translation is CASSLGGDTQYF.

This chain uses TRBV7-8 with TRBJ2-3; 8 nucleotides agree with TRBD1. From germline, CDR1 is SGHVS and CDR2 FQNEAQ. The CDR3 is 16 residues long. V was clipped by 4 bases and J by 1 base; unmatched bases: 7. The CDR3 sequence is CASSSERTGRTDTQYF. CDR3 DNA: TGTGCCAGCAGCTCCGAAAGGACAGGGCGCACAGATACGCAGTATTTT.

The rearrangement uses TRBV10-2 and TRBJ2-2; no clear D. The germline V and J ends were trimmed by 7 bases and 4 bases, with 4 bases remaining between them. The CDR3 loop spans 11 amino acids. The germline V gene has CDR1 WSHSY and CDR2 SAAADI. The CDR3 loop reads CASTGTGELFF. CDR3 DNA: TGCGCCAGCACCGGCACCGGGGAGCTGTTTTTT.

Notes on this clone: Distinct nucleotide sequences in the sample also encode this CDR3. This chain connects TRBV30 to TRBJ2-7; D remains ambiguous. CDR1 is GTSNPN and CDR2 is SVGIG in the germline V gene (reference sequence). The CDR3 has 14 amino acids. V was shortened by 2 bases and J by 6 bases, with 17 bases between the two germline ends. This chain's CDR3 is CAWSRGPAQREQYF. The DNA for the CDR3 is TGTGCCTGGAGTCGCGGACCTGCCCAGCGCGAGCAGTACTTC. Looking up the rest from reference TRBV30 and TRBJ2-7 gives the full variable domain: SQTIHQWPATLVQPVGSPLSLECTVEGTSNPNLYWYRQAAGRGLQLLFYSVGIGQISSEVPQNLSASRPQDRQFILSSKKLLLSDSGFYLCAWSRGPAQREQYFGPGTRLTVT.

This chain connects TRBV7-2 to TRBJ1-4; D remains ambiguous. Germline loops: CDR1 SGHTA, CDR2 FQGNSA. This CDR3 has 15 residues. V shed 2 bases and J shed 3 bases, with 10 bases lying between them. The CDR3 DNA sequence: TGTGCCAGCAGCTTAACATGGGCATCTAATGAAAAACTGTTTTTT. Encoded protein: CASSLTWASNEKLFF.

The CDR3 sequence: CASSGVLNEQFF. Written as DNA, the CDR3 is TGCGCCAGCTCTGGGGTTTTAAATGAGCAGTTCTTC. V is TRBV5-1 and J is TRBJ2-1; D remains unclear. CDR1 SGHRS and CDR2 YFSETQ come from the germline V gene. The V and J ends lost 7 bases and 7 bases respectively, with 12 bases between them. This CDR3 is 12 amino acids long.

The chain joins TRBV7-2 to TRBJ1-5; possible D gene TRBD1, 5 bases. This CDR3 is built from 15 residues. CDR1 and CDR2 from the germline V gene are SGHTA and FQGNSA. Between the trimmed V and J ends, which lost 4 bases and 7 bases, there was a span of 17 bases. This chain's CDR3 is CASSWSGTNLQPQHF. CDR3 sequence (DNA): TGTGCCAGCAGCTGGTCCGGGACGAATCTCCAGCCCCAGCATTTT.

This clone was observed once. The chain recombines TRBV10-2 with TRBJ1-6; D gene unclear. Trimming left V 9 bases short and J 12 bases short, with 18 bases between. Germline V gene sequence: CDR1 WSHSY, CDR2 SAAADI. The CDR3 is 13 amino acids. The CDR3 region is CASLVYPPGPLHF. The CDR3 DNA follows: TGCGCCAGTTTGGTATATCCCCCCGGACCCCTCCACTTT.

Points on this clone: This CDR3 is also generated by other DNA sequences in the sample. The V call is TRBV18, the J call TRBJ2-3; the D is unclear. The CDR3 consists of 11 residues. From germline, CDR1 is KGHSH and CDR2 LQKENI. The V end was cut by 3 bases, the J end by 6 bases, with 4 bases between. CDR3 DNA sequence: TGTGCCAGCTCACCTGAGGATACGCAGTATTTT. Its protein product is CASSPEDTQYF.

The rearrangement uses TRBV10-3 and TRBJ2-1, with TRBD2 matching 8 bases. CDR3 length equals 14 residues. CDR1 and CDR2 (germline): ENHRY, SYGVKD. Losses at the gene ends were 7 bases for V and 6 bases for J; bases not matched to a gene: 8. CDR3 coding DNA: TGTGCCATCAATCCTATAGCGGGGTCCAATGAGCAGTTCTTC. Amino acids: CAINPIAGSNEQFF.

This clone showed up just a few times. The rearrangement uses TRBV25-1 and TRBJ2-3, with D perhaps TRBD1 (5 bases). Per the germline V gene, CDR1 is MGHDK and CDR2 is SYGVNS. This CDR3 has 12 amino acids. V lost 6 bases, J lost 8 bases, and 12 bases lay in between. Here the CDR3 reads CASSSGKGTQYF. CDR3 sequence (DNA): TGTGCCAGCAGCTCAGGGAAGGGTACGCAGTATTTT.

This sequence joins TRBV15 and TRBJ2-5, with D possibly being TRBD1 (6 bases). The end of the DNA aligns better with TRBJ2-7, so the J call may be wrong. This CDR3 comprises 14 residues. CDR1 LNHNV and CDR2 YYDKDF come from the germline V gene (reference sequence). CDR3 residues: CATSRDSSSYEQYF. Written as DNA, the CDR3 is TGTGCCACCAGCAGGGACAGTAGCTCCTACGAGCAGTACTTC.